A selection of T cell receptor beta chains follows, all from one sample in a study of blood T cell repertoires in COVID-19. Here immunoSEQ multiplex PCR was the method, and the copy in TCRdb shows in-frame clones only, minus some. Of fewer than 250,000 clones in the sample, 80% to 85% were seen once. Sequencing was carried out using PBMCs or T cells enriched from blood (not recorded which). These receptors all come from a woman under 40 who had been exposed to COVID-19. Each CDR3 is given with its conserved first and last residue. The order of the fields is J gene, V gene, clone size, D gene, CDR3 protein, CDR3 DNA. The D gene is left open where the match is weak. Size values are once, few and many counts, or a class for expanded clones, and some rows have none.

J: TRBJ1-2; V: TRBV19; size: -; D: -; CDR3: CASSMPPAGLHGYTF; DNA: TGTGCCAGTAGTATGCCTCCAGCAGGGCTCCATGGCTACACCTTC
J: TRBJ1-1; V: TRBV25-1; size: -; D: TRBD1; CDR3: CASSGGQGNTEAFF; DNA: TGTGCCAGCAGTGGGGGACAGGGAAACACTGAAGCTTTCTTT
J: TRBJ2-1; V: TRBV5-8; size: -; D: -; CDR3: CASSLGREPYNEQFF; DNA: TGTGCCAGCAGCCTGGGCAGGGAACCCTACAATGAGCAGTTCTTC
J: TRBJ1-2; V: TRBV11-2; size: few; D: TRBD1; CDR3: CASSPPGQGHGYTF; DNA: TGTGCCAGCAGCCCACCAGGACAGGGCCATGGCTACACCTTC
J: TRBJ2-2; V: TRBV7-9; size: -; D: -; CDR3: CASSSRQTGELFF; DNA: TGTGCCAGCAGCTCCCGACAGACCGGGGAGCTGTTTTTT
J: TRBJ2-5; V: TRBV4-1; size: -; D: TRBD2; CDR3: CASSPWTSGGAGETQYF; DNA: TGCGCCAGCAGCCCTTGGACTAGCGGGGGGGCCGGGGAGACCCAGTACTTC
J: TRBJ2-6; V: TRBV19; size: -; D: TRBD2; CDR3: CASSILGTRVLAGANVLTF; DNA: TGTGCCAGTAGTATATTGGGGACTAGGGTTTTAGCTGGGGCCAACGTCCTGACTTTC
J: TRBJ2-3; V: TRBV3-1/TRBV3-2; size: -; D: TRBD1; CDR3: CASSLGQESTDTQYF; DNA: TGTGCCAGCAGCCTGGGACAGGAGTCCACAGATACGCAGTATTTT
J: TRBJ2-1; V: TRBV12-5; size: -; D: TRBD1; CDR3: CASDLGGQGFHNEQFF; DNA: TGTGCTAGTGACTTGGGGGGACAGGGATTCCACAATGAGCAGTTCTTC
J: TRBJ1-2; V: TRBV29-1; size: -; D: -; CDR3: CSGETNYGYTF; DNA: TGCAGCGGGGAGACAAATTATGGCTACACCTTC
J: TRBJ2-2; V: TRBV19; size: -; D: -; CDR3: CASTPRLQEYTGELFF; DNA: TGTGCCAGTACCCCAAGGCTACAGGAGTACACCGGGGAGCTGTTTTTT
J: TRBJ1-2; V: TRBV25-1; size: -; D: -; CDR3: CASSFSLNYGYTF; DNA: TGTGCCAGCAGTTTTAGCCTTAACTATGGCTACACCTTC
J: TRBJ2-2; V: TRBV29-1; size: once; D: TRBD1; CDR3: CSARDRTGELFF; DNA: TGCAGCGCCCGGGACAGGACCGGGGAGCTGTTTTTT
J: TRBJ2-1; V: TRBV1; size: -; D: -; CDR3: CTSSQDPTFSFEQFF; DNA: TGCACCAGCAGCCAAGATCCCACGTTTAGTTTTGAGCAGTTCTTC
J: TRBJ1-3; V: TRBV10-1; size: -; D: TRBD1; CDR3: CARRPGQGGNTIYF; DNA: TGCGCCAGACGTCCGGGACAGGGGGGAAACACCATATATTTT
J: TRBJ2-1; V: TRBV3-1/TRBV3-2; size: -; D: TRBD1; CDR3: CASSQPDRERNNEQFF; DNA: TGTGCCAGCAGCCAACCGGACAGGGAGAGGAACAATGAGCAGTTCTTC
J: TRBJ1-4; V: TRBV7-9; size: -; D: -; CDR3: CASSLQQEIEKLFF; DNA: TGTGCCAGCAGCTTACAACAGGAGATTGAAAAACTGTTTTTT
J: TRBJ2-2; V: TRBV4-1; size: -; D: TRBD2; CDR3: CASSQVRLAGAGELFF; DNA: TGCGCCAGCAGCCAAGTCCGTCTAGCGGGGGCCGGGGAGCTGTTTTTT